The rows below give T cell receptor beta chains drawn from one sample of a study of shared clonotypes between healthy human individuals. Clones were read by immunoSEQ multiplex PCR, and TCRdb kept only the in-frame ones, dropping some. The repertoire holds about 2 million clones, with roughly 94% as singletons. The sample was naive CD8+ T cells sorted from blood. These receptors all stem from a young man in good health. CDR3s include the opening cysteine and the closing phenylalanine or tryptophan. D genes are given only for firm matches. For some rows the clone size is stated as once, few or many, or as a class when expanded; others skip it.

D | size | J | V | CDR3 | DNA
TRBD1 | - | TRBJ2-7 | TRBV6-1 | CASRARQGAYEQYF | TGTGCCAGCAGGGCTAGACAGGGCGCCTACGAGCAGTACTTC
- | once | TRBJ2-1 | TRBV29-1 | CSVEDRRDSYNEQFF | TGCAGCGTTGAAGATCGGAGGGACTCCTACAATGAGCAGTTCTTC
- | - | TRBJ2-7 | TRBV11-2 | CASSPTSWGQGRYEQYF | TGTGCCAGCAGCCCCACCAGTTGGGGCCAGGGTCGGTACGAGCAGTACTTC
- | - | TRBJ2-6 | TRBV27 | CASSLIGFNSGANVLTF | TGTGCCAGCAGTTTAATCGGTTTTAACTCTGGGGCCAACGTCCTGACTTTC
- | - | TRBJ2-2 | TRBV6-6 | CASIANTGELFF | TGTGCCAGCATTGCGAACACCGGGGAGCTGTTTTTT
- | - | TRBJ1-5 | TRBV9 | CASSATHSNQPQHF | TGTGCCAGCAGCGCTACACATAGCAATCAGCCCCAGCATTTT
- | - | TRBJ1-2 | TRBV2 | CASSEVNYGYTF | TGTGCCAGCAGTGAGGTTAACTATGGCTACACCTTC
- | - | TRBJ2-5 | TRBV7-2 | CASSLAGGQETQYF | TGTGCCAGCAGCTTAGCTGGGGGGCAAGAGACCCAGTACTTC
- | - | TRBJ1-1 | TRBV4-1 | CASSQVIRVTQAFF | TGCGCCAGCAGCCAAGTAATCAGGGTGACTCAAGCTTTCTTT
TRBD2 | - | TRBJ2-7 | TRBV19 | CASSIGGGAIYEQYF | TGTGCCAGTAGTATCGGCGGGGGGGCAATCTACGAGCAGTACTTC
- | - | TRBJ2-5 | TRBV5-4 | CASSLEGLGKTQYF | TGTGCCAGCAGCTTGGAGGGCCTAGGGAAGACCCAGTACTTC
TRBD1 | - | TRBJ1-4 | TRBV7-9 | CASSWDRESDEKLFF | TGTGCCAGCAGCTGGGACAGGGAGAGTGATGAAAAACTGTTTTTT
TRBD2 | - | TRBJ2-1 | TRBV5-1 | CASSLPGGDEQFF | TGCGCCAGCAGCTTGCCGGGAGGCGATGAGCAGTTCTTC
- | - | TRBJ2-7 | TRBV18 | CASSPRDNYEQYF | TGTGCCAGCTCACCTCGGGACAACTACGAGCAGTACTTC
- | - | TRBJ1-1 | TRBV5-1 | CASSLWGAASSVNTEAFF | TGCGCCAGCAGCTTGTGGGGGGCGGCAAGTTCGGTGAACACTGAAGCTTTCTTT
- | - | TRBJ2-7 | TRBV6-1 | CASSPLFDTTYEQYF | TGTGCCAGCAGTCCCCTTTTCGACACGACCTACGAGCAGTACTTC
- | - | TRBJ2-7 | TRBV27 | CATKVGAMADYEQYF | TGTGCCACCAAGGTCGGGGCTATGGCCGACTACGAGCAGTACTTC
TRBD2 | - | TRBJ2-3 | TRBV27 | CASSPFSGSRDTQYF | TGTGCCAGCAGTCCATTTAGCGGGAGTCGGGATACGCAGTATTTT
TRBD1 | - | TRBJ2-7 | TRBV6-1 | CASRRPDREIHEQYF | TGTGCCAGCAGGCGCCCGGACAGGGAGATCCACGAGCAGTACTTC
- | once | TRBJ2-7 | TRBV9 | CASSGLAHEQYF | TGTGCCAGCAGCGGCCTGGCCCACGAGCAGTACTTC
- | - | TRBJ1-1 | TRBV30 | CAWSVLGKERGEAFF | TGTGCCTGGAGTGTACTTGGAAAGGAAAGGGGAGAAGCTTTCTTT
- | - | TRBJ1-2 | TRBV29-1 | CSVEGKGENYGYTF | TGCAGCGTTGAAGGGAAAGGAGAGAACTATGGCTACACCTTC
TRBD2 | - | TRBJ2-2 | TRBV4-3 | CASSQEVAGVGTGELFF | TGCGCCAGCAGCCAAGAGGTAGCGGGAGTTGGGACCGGGGAGCTGTTTTTT
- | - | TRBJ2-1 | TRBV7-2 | CASSLNWGRVHNEQFF | TGTGCCAGCAGCCTAAATTGGGGGCGGGTACACAATGAGCAGTTCTTC
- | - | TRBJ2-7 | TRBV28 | CASSLLGSLLTGQYF | TGTGCCAGCAGTTTACTGGGCAGCCTGCTTACTGGGCAGTACTTC
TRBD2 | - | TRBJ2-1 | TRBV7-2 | CASTQLGLDNEQFF | TGTGCCAGCACCCAATTGGGACTAGACAATGAGCAGTTCTTC
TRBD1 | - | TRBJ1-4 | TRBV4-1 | CASSQPGTGGPNEKLFF | TGCGCCAGCAGCCAACCCGGGACAGGGGGGCCCAATGAAAAACTGTTTTTT
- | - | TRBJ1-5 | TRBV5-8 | CASSKHSNQPQHF | TGTGCCAGCAGCAAACATAGCAATCAGCCCCAGCATTTT
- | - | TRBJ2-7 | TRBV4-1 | CASSQGQGNFDYEQYF | TGCGCCAGCAGCCAAGGGCAGGGGAATTTTGATTACGAGCAGTACTTC
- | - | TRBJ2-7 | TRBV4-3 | CASSQALGEQYF | TGCGCCAGCAGCCAAGCCCTAGGGGAGCAGTACTTC